Shown below are 9 T cell receptor beta chains from a single sample sequenced in a study of T cells in Graves' hyperthyroidism and ophthalmopathy. There were TCR beta CDR3 regions amplified from RNA transcripts. HTBI primers were the set used in a first-round RT-PCR of the TCR CDR3. TCRdb passed the multiplex PCR reads through MiXCR, listing each CDR3 protein once. The sample records around 300,000 distinct CDR3 sequences, around 15% being singletons. Sequencing was carried out using blood. The receptor set was obtained from a woman between 50 and 59 years old with Graves' hyperthyroidism that later progressed to Graves' ophthalmopathy.

This clonotype was detected ten times or more. The chain couples TRBV7-8 to TRBJ2-1, with 8 bases identical to TRBD1. With 3 bases clipped from V and 10 bases from J, the junction kept 26 bases outside the gene matches. The CDR3 is made up of 20 amino acids. Germline V gene data show CDR1 as SGHVS and CDR2 as FQNEAQ. The CDR3 DNA sequence: TGTGCCAGCAGCTTTGTGCGGGTCCGGGTTGGGGACAGTTGGACAGGGGAGCAGTTCTTC. Amino acids: CASSFVRVRVGDSWTGEQFF.

This clonotype was found a few times. CDR3 residues: CASSIDRSTEAFF. The CDR3 DNA follows: TGTGCCAGTAGTATCGACAGGAGCACTGAAGCTTTCTTT. The J gene is TRBJ1-1, the V gene TRBV19; possibly TRBD1 for D (6 bases). V shed 3 bases and J shed 4 bases, with 9 bases lying between them. The CDR3 consists of 13 residues. The germline gives CDR1 LNHDA, CDR2 SQIVND (reference sequence).

This clonotype was counted many times. The chain employs TRBV3-1 and TRBJ2-4, with D maybe TRBD2 (5 bases). This CDR3 is built from 17 residues. Germline lookup yields CDR1 LGHDT and CDR2 YNNKEL (reference sequence). V was clipped by 1 base and J by 5 bases, with 18 bases between them. The CDR3 DNA sequence: TGTGCCAGCAGCCAAGCTCCTCCTTCTAGCCTCCAAAACATTCAGTACTTC. This gives the protein CASSQAPPSSLQNIQYF.

This clonotype was seen ten or more times. The rearrangement joins TRBV28 to TRBJ1-5; D gene unclear. The V and J ends lost 6 bases and 9 bases respectively, with 24 bases between them. Germline assignment: CDR1 MDHEN and CDR2 SYDVKM. The CDR3 is 16 residues long. Here the CDR3 reads CASRPRAGLAFGPQHF. The CDR3 DNA is TGTGCCAGCAGGCCACGGGCTGGTCTCGCGTTTGGGCCCCAGCATTTT.

V usage is TRBV6-1 and J usage is TRBJ2-7, with 10 bases aligning to TRBD1. Losses at the gene ends were 8 bases for V and 6 bases for J; bases not matched to a gene: 1. This CDR3 comprises 11 residues. Germline CDR1 and CDR2: MNHNS and SASEGT. The CDR3 nucleotides read TGTGCCAGCCGACAGGGGGCCGAGCAGTACTTC. This sequence encodes CASRQGAEQYF.

This clonotype was seen only once. This could be a read error, since a much larger clone is one nucleotide away. The J gene is TRBJ1-1, the V gene TRBV29-1; D perhaps matches TRBD1 (5 bases). The CDR3 sequence is 13 residues long. In germline, CDR1 is SQVTM, CDR2 ANQGSEA. With 3 bases removed from V and 1 base from J, the gap between germline ends came to 9 bases. The CDR3 region has the DNA TGCAGCGTTGACAGGGACCCGAACACTGAAGCTTTCTTT. As protein: CSVDRDPNTEAFF.

The chain combines TRBV9 with TRBJ1-6; D not resolved. Per germline, CDR1 SGDLS and CDR2 YYNGEE. Trimming took 4 bases from V and 10 from J, leaving 15 bases between them. This CDR3 has 14 amino acids. DNA of the CDR3: TGTGCCAGCAGCTCCGAGGTTTTGGGGTCACCCCTCCACTTT. Amino acids: CASSSEVLGSPLHF.

This clonotype showed up many times. The chain is built from TRBV5-1 and TRBJ1-3; D is ambiguous. Between the trimmed V and J ends, which lost 0 bases and 0 bases, there was a span of 7 bases. Germline loops: CDR1 SGHRS, CDR2 YFSETQ. This CDR3 spans 15 amino acids. CDR3 DNA: TGCGCCAGCAGCTTGGAACCAGTCTCTGGAAACACCATATATTTT. It encodes CASSLEPVSGNTIYF.

This clonotype was seen a handful of times. The DNA for the CDR3 is TGTGCCAGCAGCTTGCCCTCAGTGGATACGCAGTATTTT. Its protein is CASSLPSVDTQYF. The chain employs TRBV5-6 and TRBJ2-3; no definite D call. There are 13 residues in the CDR3. Germline assignment: CDR1 SGHDT and CDR2 YYEEEE. The V gene lost 1 base and the J gene lost 6 bases, with 9 bases spanning the gap. Combining the CDR3 with reference TRBV5-6 and TRBJ2-3 gives the whole variable domain DAGVTQSPTHLIKTRGQQVTLRCSPKSGHDTVSWYQQALGQGPQFIFQYYEEEERQRGNFPDRFSGHQFPNYSSELNVNALLLGDSALYLCASSLPSVDTQYFGPGTRLTVL.